These T cell receptor beta chains were read from a single sample in a study of OX40 agonist ivuxolimab in advanced cancers. Produced via immunoSEQ multiplex PCR; TCRdb's table is partial and in-frame only. The sample lists around 58,000 clones; about 90% were seen once. The specimen was CD4+ or CD8+ T cells sorted from blood, collected in a trial of the OX40 agonist ivuxolimab. These receptors were obtained from an adult with an advanced solid tumor such as melanoma, head and neck, liver or kidney cancer. CDR3s include the opening cysteine and the closing phenylalanine or tryptophan. The D gene is left open where the match is weak. The size entry is marked missing in some rows and otherwise reads once, few, many or a size class.

d_call,j_call,clone_size,v_call,cdr3_aa,cdr3_nt
-,TRBJ1-6,-,TRBV27,CASKYRANSPLHF,TGTGCCAGCAAATACAGGGCTAATTCACCCCTCCACTTT
-,TRBJ2-6,-,TRBV7-9,CASSLILQGANVLTF,TGTGCCAGCAGCCTGATATTACAGGGGGCCAACGTCCTGACTTTC
TRBD1,TRBJ1-5,-,TRBV2,CASNTARGQNQPQHF,TGTGCCAGCAACACTGCCAGGGGGCAGAATCAGCCCCAGCATTTT
TRBD1,TRBJ1-2,-,TRBV5-8,CASSLFGRGGYGYTF,TGTGCCAGCAGCTTGTTCGGCAGGGGGGGATATGGCTACACCTTC
-,TRBJ2-7,-,TRBV7-8,CASSQEQRSYEQYF,TGTGCCAGCAGCCAAGAACAGAGATCCTACGAGCAGTACTTC
-,TRBJ2-1,-,TRBV7-2,CASSLGGLAGNEQFF,TGTGCCAGCAGCTTAGGTGGCCTCGCGGGCAATGAGCAGTTCTTC
-,TRBJ1-2,-,TRBV5-1,CASSVTRQEYGYTF,TGCGCCAGCAGCGTGACTAGACAGGAATATGGCTACACCTTC
TRBD1,TRBJ1-2,-,TRBV6-1,CASSEALDRIYGYTF,TGTGCCAGCAGTGAAGCGTTGGACAGGATCTATGGCTACACCTTC
-,TRBJ1-2,-,TRBV11-2,CAGSFVGRKKNGYTF,TGTGCCGGCAGCTTCGTCGGCAGGAAAAAAAATGGCTACACCTTC
TRBD1,TRBJ1-2,-,TRBV6-5,CASSYSTGNPAYGYTF,TGTGCCAGCAGTTATTCGACAGGGAATCCAGCTTATGGCTACACCTTC
TRBD2,TRBJ2-3,-,TRBV6-1,CASSEGVAGGVTDTQYF,TGTGCCAGCAGTGAGGGGGTAGCGGGGGGAGTAACAGATACGCAGTATTTT
-,TRBJ2-5,-,TRBV5-1,CASSTGGISGGETQYF,TGTGCCAGCAGTACAGGGGGCATCTCGGGAGGGGAGACCCAGTACTTC
-,TRBJ2-5,-,TRBV27,CARTALGTAEETQYF,TGTGCCAGGACCGCCCTCGGGACCGCAGAAGAGACCCAGTACTTC
-,TRBJ1-2,-,TRBV28,CASSLPASYGYTF,TGTGCCAGCAGTTTACCGGCCAGCTATGGCTACACCTTC
-,TRBJ2-1,-,TRBV19,CASSIAAGSYNEQFF,TGTGCCAGTAGTATAGCTGCGGGATCCTACAATGAGCAGTTCTTC
TRBD1,TRBJ2-7,-,TRBV5-1,CASSLEGQTYEQYF,TGCGCCAGCAGCTTGGAGGGACAGACCTACGAGCAGTACTTC
TRBD1,TRBJ2-5,-,TRBV6-5,CASSLARGQLETQYF,TGTGCCAGCAGTCTCGCCAGGGGGCAGCTGGAGACCCAGTACTTC
-,TRBJ1-3,-,TRBV6-5,CATENALGNTIYF,TGTGCCACAGAGAACGCTCTTGGAAACACCATATATTTT
-,TRBJ2-7,-,TRBV28,CASSPPPSYEQYF,TGTGCCAGCAGTCCCCCCCCCTCCTACGAGCAGTACTTC
TRBD2,TRBJ2-5,few,TRBV7-2,CASSLAGLAEGETQYF,TGTGCCAGCAGCTTAGCCGGACTAGCTGAGGGAGAGACCCAGTACTTC
-,TRBJ1-4,-,TRBV15,CATSMGGTSNEKLFF,TGTGCCACCAGCATGGGAGGAACCTCTAATGAAAAACTGTTTTTT
-,TRBJ1-1,few,TRBV5-6,CASSRIKVAAFF,TGTGCCAGCAGCAGAATCAAAGTGGCGGCTTTCTTT
TRBD1,TRBJ2-7,-,TRBV19,CASSITGTVPEQYF,TGTGCCAGTAGTATAACCGGGACAGTCCCCGAGCAGTACTTC
-,TRBJ2-4,-,TRBV5-6,CASSGGPIQYF,TGTGCCAGCAGCGGGGGCCCTATTCAGTACTTC
TRBD1,TRBJ1-1,-,TRBV5-1,CASSERTGGKLGTEAFF,TGCGCCAGCAGCGAACGGACAGGGGGAAAACTAGGCACTGAAGCTTTCTTT
-,TRBJ2-7,-,TRBV5-1,CASSLSGTTDEQYF,TGCGCCAGCAGCTTATCCGGGACAACCGACGAGCAGTACTTC
TRBD1,TRBJ1-1,-,TRBV5-1,CASSVDRGRGTNTEAFF,TGCGCCAGCAGCGTTGACAGGGGGCGCGGTACCAACACTGAAGCTTTCTTT
TRBD2,TRBJ2-5,-,TRBV2,CASRSGTSGGTQYF,TGTGCCAGCAGGAGCGGGACTAGCGGGGGGACCCAGTACTTC
TRBD2,TRBJ2-5,-,TRBV5-1,CASSPVAAGGSETQYF,TGCGCCAGCAGCCCCGTCGCAGCGGGAGGTTCAGAGACCCAGTACTTC
TRBD1,TRBJ1-2,-,TRBV10-3,CASTRGPDGYTF,TGTGCCAGCACGAGGGGGCCAGATGGCTACACCTTC
-,TRBJ1-1,-,TRBV7-9,CASSWDSWGAFF,TGTGCCAGCAGCTGGGACTCCTGGGGAGCTTTCTTT
-,TRBJ2-3,-,TRBV9,CASSTARGSDTQYF,TGTGCCAGCAGCACAGCAAGGGGTTCAGATACGCAGTATTTT
-,TRBJ1-5,-,TRBV9,CASSVDLGVNQPQHF,TGTGCCAGCAGCGTAGATCTAGGGGTAAATCAGCCCCAGCATTTT
-,TRBJ2-7,few,TRBV4-1,CASSQGTISYEQYF,TGCGCCAGCAGCCAAGGAACGATATCCTACGAGCAGTACTTC
-,TRBJ2-5,-,TRBV4-1,CASSQTGTVQETQYF,TGCGCCAGCAGCCAGACCGGGACGGTCCAAGAGACCCAGTACTTC
TRBD1,TRBJ2-7,-,TRBV6-5,CASARQGDGSEQYF,TGTGCCAGCGCCCGACAGGGAGACGGTTCCGAGCAGTACTTC
-,TRBJ1-3,-,TRBV18,CASSPRRAREDTIYF,TGTGCCAGCTCACCAAGGCGCGCCAGGGAGGACACCATATATTTT
-,TRBJ1-4,-,TRBV28,CASRLGRTLEKLFF,TGTGCCAGCAGGTTGGGACGGACTCTTGAAAAACTGTTTTTT
-,TRBJ2-2,once,TRBV5-1,CASQPGTANTGELFF,TGCGCCAGCCAGCCCGGGACTGCGAACACCGGGGAGCTGTTTTTT
-,TRBJ1-1,-,TRBV10-1,CASSEALSDTEAFF,TGCGCCAGCAGTGAGGCCCTCTCGGACACTGAAGCTTTCTTT
-,TRBJ2-5,few,TRBV11-2,CASSLAPSGETQYF,TGTGCCAGCAGCTTAGCCCCCTCGGGGGAGACCCAGTACTTC
TRBD2,TRBJ2-5,few,TRBV19,CASSMKSGRIRETQYF,TGTGCCAGTAGTATGAAAAGCGGGAGGATCCGGGAGACCCAGTACTTC
-,TRBJ1-2,-,TRBV5-1,CASSLASGAYGYTF,TGCGCCAGCAGCTTGGCGTCAGGGGCCTATGGCTACACCTTC
TRBD1,TRBJ1-5,-,TRBV5-1,CASSLGAGGLGNQPQHF,TGCGCCAGCAGCTTGGGGGCAGGGGGTCTCGGCAATCAGCCCCAGCATTTT
-,TRBJ1-5,-,TRBV6-1,CASSEDPRGLSSWPQHF,TGTGCCAGCAGTGAAGACCCCAGGGGCCTCTCGAGTTGGCCCCAGCATTTT
-,TRBJ2-3,-,TRBV28,CASSQPGHSTDTQYF,TGTGCCAGCAGCCAGCCGGGACACAGCACAGATACGCAGTATTTT
-,TRBJ2-5,-,TRBV30,CAWMITGGGTQYF,TGTGCCTGGATGATAACTGGAGGTGGGACCCAGTACTTC
-,TRBJ1-2,-,TRBV6-5,CASSSGSYGYTF,TGTGCCAGCAGTTCAGGGTCCTATGGCTACACCTTC
-,TRBJ1-1,-,TRBV11-2,CASSLVLSNTEAFF,TGTGCCAGCAGCTTAGTCTTGTCTAACACTGAAGCTTTCTTT
TRBD2,TRBJ2-1,-,TRBV28,CASRLAGVGNEQFF,TGTGCCAGCAGGTTAGCGGGAGTGGGCAATGAGCAGTTCTTC
-,TRBJ1-1,once,TRBV6-5,CASSFPGTFEAFF,TGTGCCAGCAGTTTCCCCGGGACATTCGAAGCTTTCTTT
TRBD1,TRBJ1-2,few,TRBV10-3,CAIRGQGVIYGYTF,TGTGCCATCAGGGGACAGGGCGTTATCTATGGCTACACCTTC
-,TRBJ1-4,-,TRBV28,CATLQGTYEKLFF,TGTGCCACATTACAGGGAACTTATGAAAAACTGTTTTTT
-,TRBJ2-1,-,TRBV7-2,CASSLAGSSYNEQFF,TGTGCCAGCAGCTTAGCGGGGAGCTCCTACAATGAGCAGTTCTTC